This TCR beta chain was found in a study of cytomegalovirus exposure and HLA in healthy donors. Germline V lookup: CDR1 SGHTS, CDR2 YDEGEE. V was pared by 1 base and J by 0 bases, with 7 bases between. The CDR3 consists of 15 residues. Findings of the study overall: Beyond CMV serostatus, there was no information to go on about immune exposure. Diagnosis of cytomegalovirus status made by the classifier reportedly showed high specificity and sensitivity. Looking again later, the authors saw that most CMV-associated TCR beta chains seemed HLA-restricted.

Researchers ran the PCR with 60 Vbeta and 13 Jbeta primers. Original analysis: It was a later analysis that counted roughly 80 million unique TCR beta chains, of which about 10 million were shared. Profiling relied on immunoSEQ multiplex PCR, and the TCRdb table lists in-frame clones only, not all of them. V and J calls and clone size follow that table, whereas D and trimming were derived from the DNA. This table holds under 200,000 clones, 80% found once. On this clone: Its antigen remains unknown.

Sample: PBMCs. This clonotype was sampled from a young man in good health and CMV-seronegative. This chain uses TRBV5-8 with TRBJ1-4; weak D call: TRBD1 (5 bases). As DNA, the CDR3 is TGTGCCAGCAGCTTGTGGGGGGCAACTAATGAAAAACTGTTTTTT. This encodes CASSLWGATNEKLFF. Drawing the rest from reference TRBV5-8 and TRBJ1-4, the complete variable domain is EAGVTQSPTHLIKTRGQQATLRCSPISGHTSVYWYQQALGLGLQFLLWYDEGEERNRGNFPPRFSGRQFPNYSSELNVNALELEDSALYLCASSLWGATNEKLFFGSGTQLSVL.